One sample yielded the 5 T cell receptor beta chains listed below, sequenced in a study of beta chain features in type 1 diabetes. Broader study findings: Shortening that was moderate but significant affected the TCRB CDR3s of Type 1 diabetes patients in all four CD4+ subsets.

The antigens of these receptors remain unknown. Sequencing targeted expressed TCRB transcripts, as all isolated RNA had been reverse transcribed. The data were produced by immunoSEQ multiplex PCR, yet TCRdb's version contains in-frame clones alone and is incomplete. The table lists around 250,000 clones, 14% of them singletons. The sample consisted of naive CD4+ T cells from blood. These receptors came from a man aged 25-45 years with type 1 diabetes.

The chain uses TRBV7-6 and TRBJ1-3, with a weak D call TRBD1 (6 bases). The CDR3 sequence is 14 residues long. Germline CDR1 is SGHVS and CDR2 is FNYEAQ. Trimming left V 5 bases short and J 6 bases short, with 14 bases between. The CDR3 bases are TGTGCCAGCAGCCCAAGGACAGCTACAAACACCATATATTTT. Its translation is CASSPRTATNTIYF.

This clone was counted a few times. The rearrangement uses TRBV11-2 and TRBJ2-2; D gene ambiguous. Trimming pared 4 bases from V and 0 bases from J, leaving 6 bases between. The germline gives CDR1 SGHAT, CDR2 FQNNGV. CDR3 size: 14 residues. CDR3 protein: CASSSDTNTGELFF. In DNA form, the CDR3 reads TGTGCCAGCAGCTCAGACACGAACACCGGGGAGCTGTTTTTT.

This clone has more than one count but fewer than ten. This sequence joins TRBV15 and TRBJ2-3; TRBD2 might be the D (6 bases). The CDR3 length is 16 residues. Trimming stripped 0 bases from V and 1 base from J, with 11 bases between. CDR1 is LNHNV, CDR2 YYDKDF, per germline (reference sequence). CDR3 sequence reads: CATSRDWRDRTDTQYF. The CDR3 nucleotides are TGTGCCACCAGCAGAGATTGGCGGGATCGCACAGATACGCAGTATTTT.

The CDR3: CAWTDREQGTQYF. CDR3 coding DNA: TGTGCCTGGACCGACAGAGAACAGGGGACCCAGTACTTC. This rearrangement joins TRBV30 to TRBJ2-5, with D perhaps matching TRBD1 (6 bases). Trimming left V 4 bases short and J 7 bases short, with 16 bases between. There are 13 residues in the CDR3. Per the germline V gene, CDR1 is GTSNPN and CDR2 is SVGIG (reference sequence).

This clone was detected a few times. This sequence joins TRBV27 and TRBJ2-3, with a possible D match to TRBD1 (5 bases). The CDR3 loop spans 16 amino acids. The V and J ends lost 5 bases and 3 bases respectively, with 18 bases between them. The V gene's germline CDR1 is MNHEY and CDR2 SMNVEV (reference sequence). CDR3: CASSRTQGVGTDTQYF. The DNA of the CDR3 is TGTGCCAGCAGTCGCACTCAGGGTGTCGGAACAGATACGCAGTATTTT.